This T cell receptor beta chain comes out of a study of blood T cell repertoires in COVID-19. Study as a whole: There were acute and convalescent COVID-19 samples, and they came from the United States, Italy and Spain. T cells, B-cell-depleted T cells, or PBMCs provided the cDNA or gDNA that served as material.

The CDR3 contains 15 residues. V shed 4 bases and J shed 6 bases, with 13 bases lying between them. Germline V gene data show CDR1 as MNHEY and CDR2 as SMNVEV (reference sequence). Original processing methods: Cell counts per sample came from amplifying reference gene primers. TCRdb's copy holds only in-frame clones and misses some; the assay was immunoSEQ multiplex PCR. V, J and clone size reflect that table, while D and trimming were determined from the DNA. This sample has 400,000 or so clones, with approximately 89% found just once. The sequence was obtained from a middle-aged woman with COVID-19, enrolled during active disease. The specimen sequenced was peripheral blood. The chain links TRBV27 to TRBJ1-6, with D possibly being TRBD1 (6 bases). The CDR3 DNA sequence: TGTGCCAGCAGTTCCGACAGGAGTGGTAATTCACCCCTCCACTTT. It yields the protein CASSSDRSGNSPLHF.